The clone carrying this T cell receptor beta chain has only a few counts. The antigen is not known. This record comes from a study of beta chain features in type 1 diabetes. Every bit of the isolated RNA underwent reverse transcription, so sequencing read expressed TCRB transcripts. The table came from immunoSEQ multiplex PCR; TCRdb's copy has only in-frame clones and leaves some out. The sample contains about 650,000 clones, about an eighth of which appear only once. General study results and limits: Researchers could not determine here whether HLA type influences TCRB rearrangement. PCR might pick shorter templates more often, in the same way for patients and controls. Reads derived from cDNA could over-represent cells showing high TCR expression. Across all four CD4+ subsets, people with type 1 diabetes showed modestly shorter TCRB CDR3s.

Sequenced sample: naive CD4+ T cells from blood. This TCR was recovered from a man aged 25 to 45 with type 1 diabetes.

CDR3 in amino acids: CASSSGQGGSDTQYF. CDR3 DNA: TGTGCCAGCAGCTCCGGACAGGGAGGATCAGATACGCAGTATTTT. The chain joins TRBV11-3 to TRBJ2-3; TRBD1 matches 8 bases. J lost 4 bases, V lost 4 bases, and 7 bases had no gene match. The CDR3 is 15 residues long. CDR1 is SGHNT and CDR2 is YENEEA in the germline V gene.